The 18 T cell receptor beta chains listed next were all sequenced from one sample in a study of T cell responses to AZD1222 COVID-19 vaccine. The data were produced by immunoSEQ multiplex PCR, yet TCRdb's version contains in-frame clones alone and is incomplete. The repertoire includes 180,000 or so clones, approximately 93% of them detected once, and 3.5% to 4.5% sits in the top ten. Sequencing used peripheral blood, obtained on day 0 of AZD1222 vaccination. The receptor source for this set is an adult in good health.

This chain joins TRBV6-4 and TRBJ2-1, with D perhaps matching TRBD2 (5 bases). Germline CDR1 MRHNA, CDR2 SNTAGT. V shed 2 bases and J shed 4 bases, with 15 bases lying between them. The CDR3 extends over 16 amino acids. The CDR3 nucleotides read TGTGCCAGCAGTGACCAATCATTAGCGCCGTACAATGAGCAGTTCTTC. Residues: CASSDQSLAPYNEQFF.

The rearrangement joins TRBV10-3 to TRBJ2-7; 9 nucleotides align to TRBD2. Per germline, CDR1 ENHRY and CDR2 SYGVKD. This CDR3 comprises 17 residues. Germline trimming cut 4 bases from V and 2 bases from J; bases unmatched to any gene: 12. CDR3: CAISAPEGTSNPYEQYF. CDR3 in DNA: TGTGCCATCAGTGCCCCCGAGGGGACTAGCAACCCCTACGAGCAGTACTTC.

The genes are TRBV13 and TRBJ1-2, with TRBD1 matching over 10 bases. Germline V CDR1 and CDR2: PRHDT, FYEKMQ (reference sequence). Losses at the gene ends were 5 bases for V and 8 bases for J; bases not matched to a gene: 8. The CDR3 consists of 14 residues. The CDR3 protein is CASSPGTGVRGYTF. For the CDR3, the DNA is TGTGCCAGCAGCCCCGGGACAGGGGTTCGCGGCTACACCTTC.

This chain connects TRBV25-1 to TRBJ2-3; the D call may be TRBD1 or TRBD2 (6 bases each). Germline assignment: CDR1 MGHDK and CDR2 SYGVNS. The CDR3 is 15 residues long. The V gene lost 6 bases and the J gene lost 1 base, with 14 bases spanning the gap. CDR3 residues: CASSPPGAGTDTQYF. The CDR3 coding sequence is TGTGCCAGCAGCCCCCCGGGGGCCGGCACAGATACGCAGTATTTT.

The chain employs TRBV11-2 and TRBJ1-4; D possibly corresponds to TRBD1 (5 bases). This CDR3 spans 15 amino acids. The germline V gene has CDR1 SGHAT and CDR2 FQNNGV. Deletions cut 4 bases from V and 10 bases from J, with 19 bases between. Here the CDR3 DNA reads TGTGCCAGCAGCTCCTCAACCCGGGACCCCGGAAAACTGTTTTTT. Its protein is CASSSSTRDPGKLFF.

This sequence joins TRBV11-1 and TRBJ1-1; D not certain. This CDR3 is 14 amino acids long. Germline CDR1 and CDR2: SGHAT and FQDESV (reference sequence). With 3 bases removed from V and 0 bases from J, the gap between germline ends came to 8 bases. CDR3 sequence: CASSFMGMNTEAFF. The CDR3 nucleotides read TGTGCCAGCAGCTTCATGGGCATGAACACTGAAGCTTTCTTT.

V gene TRBV4-1 combines with J gene TRBJ2-6, with unresolved D. V was shortened by 0 bases and J by 1 base, with 7 bases between the two germline ends. The CDR3 is 16 amino acids. CDR1 and CDR2 (germline): MGHRA, YSYEKL. CDR3 region: CASSQDRQSGANVLTF. The CDR3 nucleotides are TGCGCCAGCAGCCAAGATCGCCAGTCTGGGGCCAACGTCCTGACTTTC.

V is TRBV5-5 and J is TRBJ1-2, with D perhaps TRBD1 (6 bases). The CDR3 spans 13 residues. V shed 2 bases and J shed 6 bases, with 11 bases lying between them. Germline assignment: CDR1 SGHKS and CDR2 YYEKEE (reference sequence). CDR3 loop: CASSFVQGNGYTF. The CDR3 bases are TGTGCCAGCAGCTTTGTACAGGGAAATGGCTACACCTTC.

The V call is TRBV27, the J call TRBJ1-6; TRBD1 matches at 9 bases. CDR3 size: 16 residues. Germline CDR1 reads MNHEY; CDR2 reads SMNVEV (reference sequence). The junction had 9 bases not matched to a gene; V was cut back by 2 bases and J by 10 bases. Written as DNA, the CDR3 is TGTGCCAGCAGTTTAGTGGGACAGGGATCAAGCTCACCCCTCCACTTT. Its translation: CASSLVGQGSSSPLHF.

V is TRBV5-6 and J is TRBJ1-1; D unresolved. Trimming cost V 1 base and J 6 bases, with 10 bases left between them. The CDR3 consists of 13 residues. The germline CDR1 and CDR2 sequences are SGHDT and YYEEEE. In nucleotides, the CDR3 is TGTGCCAGCAGCTTGTTGGTAGTGCCTGAAGCTTTCTTT. Amino acid sequence: CASSLLVVPEAFF.

This clone was found a few times. The V call is TRBV5-5, the J call TRBJ1-1; 9 positions match TRBD1. The CDR3 sequence is 14 residues long. J lost 6 bases, V lost 4 bases, and 7 bases had no gene match. Germline loops: CDR1 SGHKS, CDR2 YYEKEE (reference sequence). CDR3 sequence: CASSPGTGKAEAFF. In DNA, the CDR3 is TGTGCCAGCAGCCCTGGGACAGGGAAGGCTGAAGCTTTCTTT.

The rearrangement uses TRBV5-1 and TRBJ2-7; TRBD1 matches at 11 bases. V shed 0 bases and J 7 bases; nucleotides not matched to a gene: 9. The CDR3 length is 16 residues. Germline V gene sequence: CDR1 SGHRS, CDR2 YFSETQ. This CDR3 reads CASSLVAGTGGGEQYF. The CDR3 DNA sequence: TGCGCCAGCAGCTTGGTGGCGGGGACAGGGGGTGGAGAGCAGTACTTC.

The sample holds one count of this clone. The rearrangement uses TRBV6-1 and TRBJ2-7, with TRBD1 matching over 8 bases. The junction had 6 bases not matched to a gene; V was cut back by 1 base and J by 7 bases. This CDR3 comprises 14 residues. Per germline, CDR1 MNHNS and CDR2 SASEGT. CDR3 DNA sequence: TGTGCCAGCAGTGAAGGAGGACAGGGTGGAGAGCAGTACTTC. It translates to CASSEGGQGGEQYF.

The CDR3 nucleotides read TGTGCCAGCGAGACCGGGACAGGGGTATACGAGCAGTACTTC. Translation gives CASETGTGVYEQYF. The V and J genes are TRBV6-5 and TRBJ2-7; 10 bases agree with TRBD1. Germline V gene data show CDR1 as MNHEY and CDR2 as SVGAGI. The CDR3 spans 14 residues. V was pared by 8 bases and J by 4 bases, with 8 bases of the junction left unmatched.

The chain carries TRBV6-5 and TRBJ2-1, with D perhaps TRBD1 (6 bases). This CDR3 has 13 amino acids. V lost 0 bases to trimming and J lost 8 bases, with 8 bases between them. Germline assignment: CDR1 MNHEY and CDR2 SVGAGI. The CDR3 here is CASSYSSGDEQFF. CDR3 sequence (DNA): TGTGCCAGCAGTTACTCTTCAGGGGATGAGCAGTTCTTC.

The chain joins TRBV9 to TRBJ2-5; the D gene is possibly TRBD2 (7 bases). Trimming took 3 bases from V and 4 from J, leaving 19 bases between them. The CDR3 extends over 16 amino acids. Germline V gives CDR1 SGDLS, CDR2 YYNGEE. The CDR3 DNA sequence: TGTGCCAGCAGCGGGGAGGGGGGCAGAAACGGAGAGACCCAGTACTTC. Translating it yields CASSGEGGRNGETQYF.

This sequence joins TRBV2 and TRBJ1-5, with 7 bases that match TRBD1. The trim removed 4 bases at V and 6 bases at J, leaving 6 bases unmatched. The CDR3 is 14 amino acids. The germline V gene has CDR1 SNHLY and CDR2 FYNNEI. CDR3 protein: CASSGRDSPQPQHF. CDR3 nucleotides: TGTGCCAGCAGTGGCAGGGACAGTCCTCAGCCCCAGCATTTT.

The J gene is TRBJ2-5, the V gene TRBV30, with TRBD1 as a possible D gene (5 bases). Germline V gives CDR1 GTSNPN, CDR2 SVGIG (reference sequence). The CDR3 sequence is 11 residues long. The V end lost 8 bases, the J end lost 4 bases, and 11 bases lay between the germline ends. The CDR3 spells CATRVRETQYF. DNA for the CDR3: TGTGCCACCAGGGTAAGAGAGACCCAGTACTTC. Combining the CDR3 with reference TRBV30 and TRBJ2-5 gives the whole variable domain SQTIHQWPATLVQPVGSPLSLECTVEGTSNPNLYWYRQAAGRGLQLLFYSVGIGQISSEVPQNLSASRPQDRQFILSSKKLLLSDSGFYLCATRVRETQYFGPGTRLLVL.